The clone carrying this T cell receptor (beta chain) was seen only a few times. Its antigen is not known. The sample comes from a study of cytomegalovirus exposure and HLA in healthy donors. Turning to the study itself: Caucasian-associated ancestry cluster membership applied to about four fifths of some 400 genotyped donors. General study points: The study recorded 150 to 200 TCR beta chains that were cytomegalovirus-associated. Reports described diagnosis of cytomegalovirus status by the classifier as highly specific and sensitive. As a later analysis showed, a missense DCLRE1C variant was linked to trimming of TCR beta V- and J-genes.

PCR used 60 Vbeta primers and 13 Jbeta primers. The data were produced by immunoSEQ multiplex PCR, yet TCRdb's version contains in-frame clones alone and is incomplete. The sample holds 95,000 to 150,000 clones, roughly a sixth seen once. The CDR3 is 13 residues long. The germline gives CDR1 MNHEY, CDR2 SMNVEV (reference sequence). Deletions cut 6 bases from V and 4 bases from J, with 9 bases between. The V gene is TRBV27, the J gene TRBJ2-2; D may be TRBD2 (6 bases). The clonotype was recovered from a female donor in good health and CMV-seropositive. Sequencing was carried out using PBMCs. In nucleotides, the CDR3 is TGTGCCAGCAGACTGGGAGGCACCGGGGAGCTGTTTTTT. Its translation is CASRLGGTGELFF.